Reported below is one TCR beta chain. This CDR3 spans 12 amino acids. CDR1 and CDR2 from the germline V gene are SGHVS and FQNEAQ. V was cut by 5 bases and J by 10 bases, with 14 bases left in between. TCRdb's copy holds only in-frame clones and misses some; the assay was immunoSEQ multiplex PCR. The data show under 350,000 clones, just under 90% seen once. This sample was taken from a study of blood T cell repertoires in COVID-19. This rearrangement joins TRBV7-8 to TRBJ1-2, with a weak D call TRBD1 (5 bases). The TCR sequence derives from a woman in her 30s with COVID-19, enrolled during active disease. Sequences were obtained from peripheral blood. The CDR3 protein is CASSMSGSDYTF. The CDR3 DNA is TGTGCCAGCAGCATGTCAGGGTCTGACTACACCTTC.